These T cell receptor beta chains were read from a single sample in a study of blood T cell repertoires in COVID-19. Assay used: immunoSEQ multiplex PCR; TCRdb lists only in-frame clones, some missing. The table has around 220,000 clones, roughly 84% seen once. Sequencing was carried out using PBMCs or T cells enriched from blood (not recorded which). The receptors were gathered from a woman aged 40 to 50 who had recovered from COVID-19. CDR3s include the opening cysteine and the closing phenylalanine or tryptophan. A D gene is named only where the DNA matches it firmly. A row's size may be missing; if present it is once, few, many or a size class.

CDR3aa	CDR3nt	v_gene	j_gene	abundance	d_gene
CATPPGGAYNSPLHF	TGTGCCACCCCCCCGGGCGGGGCCTATAATTCACCCCTCCACTTT	TRBV27	TRBJ1-6	.	.
CASSLVRDTQYF	TGTGCCAGCAGCTTAGTTCGAGATACGCAGTATTTT	TRBV13	TRBJ2-3	.	.
CSVPRQATNEKLFF	TGCAGCGTGCCCAGACAGGCAACTAATGAAAAACTGTTTTTT	TRBV29-1	TRBJ1-4	.	.
CASSVRDGTGVRGYTF	TGTGCCAGCAGCGTACGGGACGGGACAGGGGTAAGGGGCTACACCTTC	TRBV7-2	TRBJ1-2	.	TRBD1
CASSRQGPYEQYF	TGTGCCAGCAGCCGACAGGGCCCCTACGAGCAGTACTTC	TRBV27	TRBJ2-7	.	TRBD1
CASSRMSASSGANVLTF	TGTGCCAGCAGCCGGATGAGCGCCTCCTCTGGGGCCAACGTCCTGACTTTC	TRBV4-2	TRBJ2-6	.	.
CASSPGLAGGWDEQFF	TGTGCCAGCAGCCCGGGACTAGCGGGAGGATGGGATGAGCAGTTCTTC	TRBV7-2	TRBJ2-1	.	TRBD2
CSVVGQRLAKNIQYF	TGCAGCGTTGTAGGACAGAGATTAGCCAAAAACATTCAGTACTTC	TRBV29-1	TRBJ2-4	.	.
CASSPGSGTGGSGELFF	TGTGCCAGCAGCCCTGGATCGGGGACAGGGGGATCCGGGGAGCTGTTTTTT	TRBV11-3	TRBJ2-2	.	TRBD1
CASGQGQETQYF	TGTGCCAGCGGACAGGGTCAGGAGACCCAGTACTTC	TRBV6-5	TRBJ2-5	.	TRBD1
CASSQDRVNTEAFF	TGCGCCAGCAGTCAGGACAGGGTGAACACTGAAGCTTTCTTT	TRBV23-1	TRBJ1-1	.	TRBD1
CATSPSGGLSYEQYF	TGTGCCACCAGTCCATCCGGGGGGCTATCCTACGAGCAGTACTTC	TRBV24-1	TRBJ2-7	.	.
CASSIWGLAPDTDTQYF	TGTGCCAGTAGTATCTGGGGACTAGCGCCTGACACAGATACGCAGTATTTT	TRBV19	TRBJ2-3	many	TRBD2
CATSPEQSTYEQYF	TGTGCCACCAGCCCCGAACAGAGTACCTACGAGCAGTACTTC	TRBV15	TRBJ2-7	few	.
CASIREENTEAFF	TGTGCCAGTATCAGGGAGGAGAACACTGAAGCTTTCTTT	TRBV19	TRBJ1-1	.	.
CASSLAGLGGETQYF	TGCGCCAGCAGCTTGGCGGGCCTAGGGGGAGAGACCCAGTACTTC	TRBV5-1	TRBJ2-5	.	.
CASSETGSGEQFF	TGTGCCAGCAGTGAAACGGGGAGCGGTGAGCAGTTCTTC	TRBV2	TRBJ2-1	.	.
CASRGESTGELFF	TGTGCCAGCAGAGGGGAATCCACCGGGGAGCTGTTTTTT	TRBV2	TRBJ2-2	.	.
CASSLRGGLNRYF	TGTGCCAGCAGTTTAAGGGGGGGGCTAAACAGGTACTTC	TRBV12-3/TRBV12-4	TRBJ2-7	once	.
CASSISNPGTEAFF	TGTGCCAGTAGTATTTCCAACCCGGGCACTGAAGCTTTCTTT	TRBV19	TRBJ1-1	.	.
CASSVGSGVSPLHF	TGTGCCAGCAGCGTTGGCTCAGGGGTTTCACCCCTCCACTTT	TRBV9	TRBJ1-6	.	.
CASSPWDRVSQPQHF	TGTGCCAGCAGTCCCTGGGACAGGGTGAGTCAGCCCCAGCATTTT	TRBV27	TRBJ1-5	.	TRBD1
CATSDGTGLNEQFF	TGTGCCACCAGTGATGGGACAGGGTTGAATGAGCAGTTCTTC	TRBV24-1	TRBJ2-1	.	TRBD1
CAAAGPNTEAFF	TGTGCCGCCGCAGGCCCCAACACTGAAGCTTTCTTT	TRBV24-1	TRBJ1-1	.	.
CATSDGGSGHSNQPQHF	TGTGCCACCAGTGATGGGGGCTCGGGGCATAGCAATCAGCCCCAGCATTTT	TRBV24-1	TRBJ1-5	.	.
CSVVGTSGTDTQYF	TGCAGCGTTGTTGGGACTAGCGGGACAGATACGCAGTATTTT	TRBV29-1	TRBJ2-3	.	TRBD2
CASSRYRSGTGINEQFF	TGTGCCAGCAGCCGCTACAGGTCCGGGACAGGGATTAATGAGCAGTTCTTC	TRBV6-2/TRBV6-3	TRBJ2-1	.	TRBD1
CASSQAGSVNTEAFF	TGTGCCAGCAGCCAAGCCGGGTCCGTGAACACTGAAGCTTTCTTT	TRBV3-1/TRBV3-2	TRBJ1-1	.	.
CASSFSSGQYNSPLHF	TGTGCCAGCAGCTTTTCCTCGGGACAGTATAATTCACCCCTCCACTTT	TRBV11-2	TRBJ1-6	.	TRBD1
CASSQALAGWDPRSYNEQFF	TGTGCCAGCAGCCAAGCTCTGGCGGGATGGGACCCAAGGTCCTACAATGAGCAGTTCTTC	TRBV4-2	TRBJ2-1	.	.
CASSQRTSGRGMNNEQFF	TGCGCCAGCAGCCAACGGACTAGCGGGAGAGGAATGAACAATGAGCAGTTCTTC	TRBV4-3	TRBJ2-1	.	TRBD2
CAIGGGYEQYF	TGTGCCATTGGGGGGGGCTACGAGCAGTACTTC	TRBV27	TRBJ2-7	.	TRBD2
CASSIELGAPLHF	TGTGCCAGTAGTATAGAACTCGGGGCACCCCTCCACTTT	TRBV19	TRBJ1-6	once	.
CASSSTGGAFGYEQYF	TGTGCCAGCAGCTCGACAGGGGGCGCATTTGGATACGAGCAGTACTTC	TRBV7-9	TRBJ2-7	.	TRBD1
CASSLPAGELFF	TGTGCCAGCAGCTTACCGGCCGGGGAGCTGTTTTTT	TRBV7-6	TRBJ2-2	.	.